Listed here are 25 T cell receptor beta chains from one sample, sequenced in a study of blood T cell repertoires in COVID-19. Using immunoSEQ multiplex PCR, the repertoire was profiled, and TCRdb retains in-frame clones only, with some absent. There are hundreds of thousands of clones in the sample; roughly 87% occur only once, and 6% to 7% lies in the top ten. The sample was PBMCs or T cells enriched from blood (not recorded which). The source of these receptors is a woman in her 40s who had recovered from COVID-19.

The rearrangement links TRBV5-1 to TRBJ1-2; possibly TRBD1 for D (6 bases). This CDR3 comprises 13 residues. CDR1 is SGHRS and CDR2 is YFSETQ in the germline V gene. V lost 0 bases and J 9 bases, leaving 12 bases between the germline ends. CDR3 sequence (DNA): TGCGCCAGCAGCTTGGCGGACAGCCAGAGCTACACCTTC. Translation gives CASSLADSQSYTF.

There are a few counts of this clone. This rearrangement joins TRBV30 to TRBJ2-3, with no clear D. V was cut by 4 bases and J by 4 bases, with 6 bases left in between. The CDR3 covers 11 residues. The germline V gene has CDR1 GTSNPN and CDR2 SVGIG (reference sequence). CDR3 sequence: CAWNSADTQYF. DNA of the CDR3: TGTGCCTGGAATTCCGCAGATACGCAGTATTTT. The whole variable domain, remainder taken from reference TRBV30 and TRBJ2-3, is SQTIHQWPATLVQPVGSPLSLECTVEGTSNPNLYWYRQAAGRGLQLLFYSVGIGQISSEVPQNLSASRPQDRQFILSSKKLLLSDSGFYLCAWNSADTQYFGPGTRLTVL.

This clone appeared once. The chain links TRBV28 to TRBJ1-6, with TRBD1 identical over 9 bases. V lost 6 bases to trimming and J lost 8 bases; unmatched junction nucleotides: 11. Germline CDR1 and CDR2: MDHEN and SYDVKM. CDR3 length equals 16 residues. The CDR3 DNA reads TGTGCCAGCAGATGGGGCCGGGACAGGGCCCATTCACCCCTCCACTTT. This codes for CASRWGRDRAHSPLHF.

CDR3 sequence reads: CASSLKQGYGYTF. The CDR3 DNA reads as TGTGCCAGCAGTTTAAAGCAGGGCTATGGCTACACCTTC. The genes are TRBV27 and TRBJ1-2; D is possibly TRBD1 (5 bases). The germline V gene has CDR1 MNHEY and CDR2 SMNVEV (reference sequence). This CDR3 comprises 13 residues. The V and J ends lost 2 bases and 4 bases respectively, with 8 bases between them.

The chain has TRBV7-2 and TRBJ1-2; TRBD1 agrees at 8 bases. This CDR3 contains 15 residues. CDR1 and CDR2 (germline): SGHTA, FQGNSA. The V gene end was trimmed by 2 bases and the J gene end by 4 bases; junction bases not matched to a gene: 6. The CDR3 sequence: CASSLSPTGVYGYTF. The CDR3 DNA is TGTGCCAGCAGCTTATCTCCGACAGGGGTCTATGGCTACACCTTC. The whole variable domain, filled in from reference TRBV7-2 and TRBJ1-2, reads GAGVSQSPSNKVTEKGKDVELRCDPISGHTALYWYRQSLGQGLEFLIYFQGNSAPDKSGLPSDRFSAERTGGSVSTLTIQRTQQEDSAVYLCASSLSPTGVYGYTFGSGTRLTVV.

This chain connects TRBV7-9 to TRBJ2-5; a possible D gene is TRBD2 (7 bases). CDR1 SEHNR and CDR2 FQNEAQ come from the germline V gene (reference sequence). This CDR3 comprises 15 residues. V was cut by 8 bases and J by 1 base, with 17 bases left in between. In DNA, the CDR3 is TGTGCCAGCCGTTGGGGGGGCAGCTTCCAAGAGACCCAGTACTTC. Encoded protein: CASRWGGSFQETQYF.

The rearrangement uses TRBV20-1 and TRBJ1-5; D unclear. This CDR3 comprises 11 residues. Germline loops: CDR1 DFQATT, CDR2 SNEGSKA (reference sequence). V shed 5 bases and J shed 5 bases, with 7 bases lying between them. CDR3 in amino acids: CSAGRDQPQHF. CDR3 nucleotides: TGCAGTGCTGGGCGGGATCAGCCCCAGCATTTT.

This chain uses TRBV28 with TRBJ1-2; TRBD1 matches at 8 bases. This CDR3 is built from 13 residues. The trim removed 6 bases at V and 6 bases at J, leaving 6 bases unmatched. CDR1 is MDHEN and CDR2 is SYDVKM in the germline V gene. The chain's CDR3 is CASRPTGVHGYTF. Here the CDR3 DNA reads TGTGCCAGCAGGCCGACAGGGGTTCATGGCTACACCTTC.

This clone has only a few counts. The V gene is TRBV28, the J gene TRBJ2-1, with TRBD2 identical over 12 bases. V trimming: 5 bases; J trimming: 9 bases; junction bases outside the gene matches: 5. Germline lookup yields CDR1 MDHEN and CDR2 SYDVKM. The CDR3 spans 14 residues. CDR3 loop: CASSPLAGGGEQFF. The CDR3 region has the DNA TGTGCCAGCAGTCCTCTAGCGGGGGGGGGTGAGCAGTTCTTC.

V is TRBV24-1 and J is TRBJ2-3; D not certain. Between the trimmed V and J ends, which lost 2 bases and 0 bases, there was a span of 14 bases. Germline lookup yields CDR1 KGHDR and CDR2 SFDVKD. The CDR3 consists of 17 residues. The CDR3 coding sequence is TGTGCCACCAGTGATTCCCACAGTATTTCTAGCACAGATACGCAGTATTTT. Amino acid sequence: CATSDSHSISSTDTQYF.

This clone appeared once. DNA for the CDR3: TGTGCCAGCAGGGCCGAACCTGGAAACACCATATATTTT. Residues: CASRAEPGNTIYF. The chain employs TRBV6-5 and TRBJ1-3; D not certain. CDR1 is MNHEY and CDR2 is SVGAGI in the germline V gene. The V and J ends lost 6 bases and 2 bases respectively, with 8 bases between them. The CDR3 runs to 13 residues.

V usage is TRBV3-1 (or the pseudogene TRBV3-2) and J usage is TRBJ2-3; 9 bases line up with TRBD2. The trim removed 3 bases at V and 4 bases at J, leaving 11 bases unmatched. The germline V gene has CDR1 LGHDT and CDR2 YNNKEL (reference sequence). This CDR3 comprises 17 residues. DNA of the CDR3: TGTGCCAGCAGCCACCACCCGGCTAGCGGGGTATCAGATACGCAGTATTTT. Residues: CASSHHPASGVSDTQYF.

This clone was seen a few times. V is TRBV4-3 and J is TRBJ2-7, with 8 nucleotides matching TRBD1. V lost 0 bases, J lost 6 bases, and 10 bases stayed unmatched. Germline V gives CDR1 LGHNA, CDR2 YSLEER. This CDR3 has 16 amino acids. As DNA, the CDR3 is TGCGCCAGCAGCCAAGATTGGGCAGGGGGCGGTTTCGAGCAGTACTTC. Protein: CASSQDWAGGGFEQYF.

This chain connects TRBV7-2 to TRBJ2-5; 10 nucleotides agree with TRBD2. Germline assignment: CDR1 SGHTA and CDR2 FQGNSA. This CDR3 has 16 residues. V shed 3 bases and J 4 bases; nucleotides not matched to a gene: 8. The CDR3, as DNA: TGTGCCAGCAGCTTTTCTTCCAGCGGGAGGGCAGAGACCCAGTACTTC. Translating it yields CASSFSSSGRAETQYF.

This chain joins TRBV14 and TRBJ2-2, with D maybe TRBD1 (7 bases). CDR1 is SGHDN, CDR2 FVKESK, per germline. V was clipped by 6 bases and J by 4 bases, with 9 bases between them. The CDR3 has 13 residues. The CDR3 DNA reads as TGTGCCAGCAGGCAGGGGGGCACCGGGGAGCTGTTTTTT. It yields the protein CASRQGGTGELFF.

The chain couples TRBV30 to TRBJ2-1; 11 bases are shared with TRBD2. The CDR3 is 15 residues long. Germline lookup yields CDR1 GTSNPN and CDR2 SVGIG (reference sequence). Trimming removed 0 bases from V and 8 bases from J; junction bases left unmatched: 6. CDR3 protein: CAWSVLSSGGYEQFF. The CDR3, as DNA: TGTGCCTGGAGTGTTTTGTCTAGCGGGGGGTATGAGCAGTTCTTC.

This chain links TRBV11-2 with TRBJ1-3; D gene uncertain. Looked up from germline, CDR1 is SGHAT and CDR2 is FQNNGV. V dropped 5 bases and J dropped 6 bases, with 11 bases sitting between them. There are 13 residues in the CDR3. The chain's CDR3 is CASSPPGINTIYF. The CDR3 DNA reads TGTGCCAGCAGCCCCCCGGGGATAAACACCATATATTTT.

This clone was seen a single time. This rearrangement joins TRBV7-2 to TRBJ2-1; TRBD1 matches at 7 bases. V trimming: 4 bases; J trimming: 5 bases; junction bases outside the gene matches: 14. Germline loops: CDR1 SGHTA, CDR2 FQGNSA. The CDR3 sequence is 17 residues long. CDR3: CASSYGTVKRFDNEQFF. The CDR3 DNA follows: TGTGCCAGCAGCTACGGGACAGTAAAAAGATTCGACAATGAGCAGTTCTTC.

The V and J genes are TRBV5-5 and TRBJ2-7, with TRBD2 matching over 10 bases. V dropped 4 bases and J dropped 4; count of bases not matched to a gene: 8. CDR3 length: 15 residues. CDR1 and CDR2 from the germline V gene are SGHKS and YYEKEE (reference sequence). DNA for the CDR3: TGTGCCAGCAGCCCAGCGGGAGGGCGACCATACGAGCAGTACTTC. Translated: CASSPAGGRPYEQYF.

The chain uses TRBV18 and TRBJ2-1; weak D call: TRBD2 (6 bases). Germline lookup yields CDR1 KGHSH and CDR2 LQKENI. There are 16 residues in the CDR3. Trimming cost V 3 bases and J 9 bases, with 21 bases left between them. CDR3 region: CASSPPGGGTSGEQFF. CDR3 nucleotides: TGTGCCAGCTCACCCCCTGGCGGCGGGACCTCGGGTGAGCAGTTCTTC.

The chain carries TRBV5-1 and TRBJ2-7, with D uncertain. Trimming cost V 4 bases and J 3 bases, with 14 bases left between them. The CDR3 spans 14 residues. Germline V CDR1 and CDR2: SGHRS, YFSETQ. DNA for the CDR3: TGCGCCAGCAGCCGTGACTTTCCGGGCTACGAGCAGTACTTC. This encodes CASSRDFPGYEQYF.

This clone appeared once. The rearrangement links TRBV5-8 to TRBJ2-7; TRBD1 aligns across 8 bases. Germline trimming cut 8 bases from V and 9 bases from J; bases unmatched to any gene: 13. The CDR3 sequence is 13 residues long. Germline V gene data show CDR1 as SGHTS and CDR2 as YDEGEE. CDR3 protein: CASKDRDLRGQYF. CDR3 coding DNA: TGTGCCAGTAAGGACAGGGATCTACGAGGGCAGTACTTC.

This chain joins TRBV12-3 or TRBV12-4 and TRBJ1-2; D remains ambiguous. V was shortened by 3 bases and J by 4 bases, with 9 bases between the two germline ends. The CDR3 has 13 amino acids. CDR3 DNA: TGTGCCAGCAGTTTTATTTCGGTCTATGGCTACACCTTC. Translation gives CASSFISVYGYTF.

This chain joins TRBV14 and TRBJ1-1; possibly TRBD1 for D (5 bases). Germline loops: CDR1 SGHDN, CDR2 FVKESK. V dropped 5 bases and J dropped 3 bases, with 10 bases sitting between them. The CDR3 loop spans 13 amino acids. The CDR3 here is CASSSQGYTEAFF. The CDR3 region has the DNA TGTGCCAGCAGCTCCCAGGGCTACACTGAAGCTTTCTTT.

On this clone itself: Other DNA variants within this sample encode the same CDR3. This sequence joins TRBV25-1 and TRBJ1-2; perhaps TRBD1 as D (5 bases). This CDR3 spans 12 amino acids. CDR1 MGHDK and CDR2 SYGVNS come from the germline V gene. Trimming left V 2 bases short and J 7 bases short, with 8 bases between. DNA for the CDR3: TGTGCCAGCAGTGAAGGGAGGGGTGGCTACACCTTC. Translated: CASSEGRGGYTF.